This T cell receptor (beta chain) was recovered during a study of cytomegalovirus exposure and HLA in healthy donors (dated by TCRdb to 2017 to 2019). Background on the whole study: According to an earlier analysis of around 600 of the donors, some 180 million T cells yielded roughly 110 million unique TCR beta sequences and more than 250 Gb of sequence data. Roughly 300 gigabases of sequencing data and 70 million to 85 million unique TCR sequences were included in an early release covering about 620 HLA-typed donors. Among the 398 genotyped donors, under 90% belonged to the genetic ancestry cluster associated with self-reported Caucasian donors. The study aimed to test whether signatures of past pathogen exposure could be identified by cataloging public T cell receptors. Using immunosequencing, the study profiled T cell repertoires from 550 to 750 subjects and related those repertoires to cytomegalovirus serostatus. In addition to the first cohort of 650 to 750 subjects, a separate validation cohort of over 90 different subjects was used. To predict cytomegalovirus infection status, the study brought together high-throughput TCR immunosequencing, statistical association of individual TCRs with disease status, and machine learning. A later analysis re-examined previously published TCR beta repertoires from 500 to 700 donors and added high-resolution HLA genotyping to investigate patterns of TCR occurrence. Rather than using new phenotypic data, the later analysis identified candidate immune exposures from TCR beta sequences and from how often those sequences occurred across donors. To decide whether each TCR beta V gene segment behaved as functional or pseudogenic, an earlier analysis of 587 of the donors relied on high-throughput TCR beta sequencing. Donor age, sex, ethnicity and CMV serostatus were compiled together with the repertoire data. Genome-wide SNP genotypes for about three fifths of the 666 donors were used in a later genetic analysis, which treated that subset as a discovery cohort. All discovery cohort repertoires had been generated using a single sequencing platform. HLA typing included class I and class II loci at four-digit resolution. The number of donors typed differed by locus, with 629-630 for A, B, C, DRB1 and DQB1, roughly 550 for DQA1, 600 to 610 for DPA1, and 450 to 480 for DPB1. Roughly 5 DR-DQ haplotypes were handled as single units for association and clustering, since linkage in the cohort was strong. Among about 400 genotyped donors of the cohort, an average of about 220,000 unique TCR beta nucleotide sequences was sequenced per donor, of which roughly 18% were non-productive.

General conclusions and limits of the study: Most TCR sequences were observed very rarely across donors, whereas some public TCRs were present in many individuals. In an earlier analysis of around 600 of the donors, most TCR beta V segments were observed in productive rearrangements about 90% or about 30% of the time, broadly matching IMGT annotations. The only immune exposure information available for the cohort was CMV serostatus. Because the 87-base-pair reads could not distinguish some IMGT-functional V segments, including TRBV6-2 and TRBV6-3, those segments were excluded. Because counts were too low, seventeen rarely observed V segments, including chromosome 9 orphons, were left out of the earlier analysis of several hundred of the donors. HLA typing was unavailable for some donors at each locus, so association tests used only the typed subset. A further reported finding was that TCR beta sequences accurately predicted the HLA-A and HLA-B alleles for most subjects in the first cohort. Roughly uniform sequencing depth across donors was assumed in presence/absence analyses, although this assumption may not hold. A cluster of highly shared sequence variants was judged likely to represent a technical artifact of the sequencing pipeline. V-gene and J-gene trimming of TCR beta chains was associated with a missense DCLRE1C variant in a later genetic analysis, and the association was replicated in an independent cohort. The authors suggested that the approach could potentially be generalized to other disease states and immunological phenotypes. The study gave a list of under 200 TCR beta chains associated with cytomegalovirus. In a later analysis, several top co-occurrence clusters were reported to appear linked to parvovirus B19, influenza, CMV and Epstein-Barr virus. In a later analysis, HLA-associated TCR beta chains showed more clonal expansion and lower generation probabilities than non-associated chains that were equally common. In vitro tests confirmed that a few of the cytomegalovirus-associated TCR beta chains recognize cytomegalovirus antigens. A later analysis found that most CMV-associated TCR beta chains appeared HLA-restricted, with HLA associations seemingly driven largely by CMV exposure. Linkage disequilibrium might explain the correlated functional status among segregating V segments, but an unknown experimental factor could not be excluded. In a later genetic analysis, fewer N-insertions in productive TCRs were reported among donors in an Asian-associated ancestry cluster than the roughly 700-donor mean. When HLA alleles, especially DR and DQ, strongly co-occurred, attributing TCR associations to individual alleles was difficult. In both the original and validation cohorts, the classifier was reported to diagnose cytomegalovirus status with high specificity and sensitivity. This cohort had only TCR beta chains sequenced, and the lack of alpha or paired-chain data limited which features could be detected. In a later analysis, around 15,000 TCR beta sequences were associated with specific HLA alleles at a false discovery rate of 0.05. A later analysis found that TCR association rates varied across HLA loci, with DRB1 alleles showing the most associated TCRs and HLA-C alleles the fewest.

Library generation was performed with the immunoSEQ multiplex PCR assay. For the multiplex PCR, a mixture combining 60 forward primers for TCR Vbeta segments and 13 reverse primers for TCR Jbeta segments was used. The CDR3 region of rearranged TCR beta genes was amplified from genomic DNA by a multiplex PCR assay. The Illumina HiSeq System was used to sequence the amplified TCR beta libraries as 87-base-pair reads. In the authors' own workflow: A later analysis counted 65 million to 90 million unique TCR beta chains across the 650 to 700 repertoires, and 9.5 million to 11 million of these chains were shared by at least two donors. To remove PCR and sequencing errors, raw reads were error-corrected and collapsed into unique sequences using a nearest-neighbor algorithm that merged closely related sequences. To assign V, D and J gene segments, CDR3 sequences were aligned to IMGT reference sequences. For a sequence to be retained, a match of at least six nucleotides was required to both a V gene segment and a J gene segment. Rearrangements were classified as productive when the CDR3 lacked stop codons and remained in frame with V and J, and all other rearrangements were classified as non-productive. Following IMGT convention, CDR3 was defined as the stretch from the second conserved V-encoded cysteine to the conserved J-encoded phenylalanine. Sequences without an unambiguous match to a single V gene segment were excluded from the earlier analysis of several hundred of the donors. An earlier analysis of over 450 of the donors classified V segments as functional when productive rearrangements were above 56.7% and as segregating when the standard deviation between donors was above 5%. A statistical classification framework was developed to diagnose cytomegalovirus status using the catalog of TCR beta chain sequences. In a later analysis, V and J genes were assigned by comparing TCR nucleotide sequences against IMGT/GENE-DB human TR gene sequences. The TCRdist pipeline was used in a later analysis to assign CDR3 sequences and most-parsimonious VDJ recombination scenarios. In a later analysis, every TCR beta chain was defined by the combination of its CDR3 amino acid sequence and its V-gene family, and reads without a unique V-gene family were dropped. To address suspected cross-contamination and a sequencing artifact, a later analysis removed several hundred highly shared, low-generation-probability nucleotide sequences. For each public chain, a later analysis derived a clonal expansion index from normalized ranks of inferred template counts within each repertoire. Generation probabilities in a later analysis came from a VDJ recombination model fitted to out-of-frame rearrangements, and those results were checked against IGoR. In a later analysis, hypergeometric tests were used to score TCR-TCR, TCR-HLA and TCR-CMV co-occurrence, with a repertoire-size bias correction applied to TCR pairs. False discovery rates were estimated in a later analysis by permuting HLA or CMV assignments 20 times. In a later analysis, co-occurring TCRs were grouped using DBSCAN, with TCRdist sequence similarity added in when clustering inside HLA-allele-positive subsets. Repertoires with fewer than 30,000 or more than 120,000 public chains were left out of co-occurrence clustering, as were five repertoires with anomalous nucleotide sharing. TCRdb provides this immuneACCESS table in a form limited to in-frame rearrangements. Some clones are lacking; in checked studies, under half of them reflect an unresolved V gene, and why the rest are absent is not known. V, J and clone size reflect that table, while D and trimming were determined from the DNA. This sample comprises about 94,000 clones, 81% of them detected only once. Of the sample, approximately 10% is held by the ten largest clones.

Turning to this clone: This receptor's antigen is unknown. The sample holds no much larger clone one base away, and base qualities are not on file.

The cohort was made up of 500 to 800 healthy bone marrow donors. All cohort members were sampled while nominally healthy, although unrecorded immune exposures were likely present. CMV serostatus was positive for 289 and negative for about half of the roughly 700 cohort members, and was not recorded for this donor. A peripheral blood sample was provided by each donor, and peripheral blood mononuclear cells were used for TCR beta sequencing. Genomic DNA was extracted from the blood cell samples with the Qiagen DNeasy Blood Extraction Kit. As encoded in the germline V gene, CDR1 is MRHNA while CDR2 is SNTAGT. V is shortened by 0 bases, J by 15 bases, and the region joining them spans 15 bases. Its CDR3 holds 13 amino acids, cysteine through phenylalanine. This entry keeps only the CDR3 DNA: 39 bases, framed from base 1.

The source is a human donor in good health. The chain is made from TRBV6-4 and TRBJ2-1; D gene: possibly TRBD1, on 5 matching bases. The sample was PBMCs. The bases are TGTGCCAGCAGTGACTCGGTGACAGCCGGCCTGTTCTTC. This sequence encodes CASSDSVTAGLFF.